This T cell receptor (beta chain) was sequenced for a study of early T cells in non-severe SARS-CoV-2 infection. V was trimmed by 5 bases and J by 0 bases, leaving 13 bases between them. Germline V gene sequence: CDR1 LGHNA, CDR2 YNFKEQ. The CDR3 sequence is 15 residues long. Each CDR3 protein gets one entry after TCRdb re-called the 5' RACE reads with MiXCR. The sample records roughly 40,000 distinct CDR3 sequences, 5% to 6.5% being singletons. This clonotype was found many times. The V call is TRBV4-2, the J call TRBJ1-1; D possibly corresponds to TRBD1 (6 bases). The receptor comes from an adult who was a healthcare worker with PCR-confirmed SARS-CoV-2 infection or an uninfected control (not recorded which). The source material was whole blood, sampled at baseline. The CDR3 DNA is TGTGCCAGCAGCGCGCGACAGGAACTGAACACTGAAGCTTTCTTT. Residues: CASSARQELNTEAFF.